This T cell receptor (beta chain) originates from a study of cytotoxic CD8 clonotypes in ibrutinib-treated CLL. About the research overall: Some 25 partial and 2 complete responses; at median about 63 months, approximately 15 remitted, around 12 progressed. Whole-study findings and limits: Clonality rose at ibrutinib response and fell back toward baseline at progression. Samples were collected at differing times from sustained-remission and progressing patients.

The targeted sequencing depth was 1 in 200,000 to 1 in 1 million T cells. The protocol was immunoSEQ multiplex PCR, while the TCRdb copy is restricted to in-frame clones and leaves out a portion. Among some 6,300 clones, roughly 71% were seen once, and the ten largest hold more than 20%. Details on this clone: Its antigen is not identified.

V lost 1 base and J lost 1, with 8 bases in between. This CDR3 contains 14 residues. Germline CDR1 is SGHDT and CDR2 is YYEEEE. The clonotype was recovered from a human donor with chronic lymphocytic leukemia. This chain connects TRBV5-6 to TRBJ1-2; no clear D. Here the sequenced sample was PBMCs, taken before ibrutinib treatment. CDR3 in DNA: TGTGCCAGCAGCTTGAAGGGAGTTAACTATGGCTACACCTTC. It is translated as CASSLKGVNYGYTF.